Listed here are 32 T cell receptor beta chains from one sample, sequenced in a study of cytotoxic CD8 clonotypes in ibrutinib-treated CLL. Clones were read by immunoSEQ multiplex PCR, and TCRdb kept only the in-frame ones, dropping some. The sample includes more than 300,000 clones, more than 65% seen only once; the top ten take over 5.5%. The sequenced sample was PBMCs, obtained before ibrutinib treatment. All receptors derive from a human donor with chronic lymphocytic leukemia.

J is TRBJ2-1 and V is TRBV11-2; no clear D gene. CDR1 SGHAT and CDR2 FQNNGV come from the germline V gene. This CDR3 has 15 amino acids. Deletions cut 2 bases from V and 0 bases from J, with 8 bases between. For the CDR3, the DNA is TGTGCCAGCAGCTTAAGGTCGGGCTCCTACAATGAGCAGTTCTTC. Residues: CASSLRSGSYNEQFF.

V usage is TRBV9 and J usage is TRBJ2-1; TRBD2 aligns across 7 bases. With V trimmed by 4 bases and J by 14 bases, 18 bases remained unmatched. The CDR3 is 15 amino acids. Looked up from germline, CDR1 is SGDLS and CDR2 is YYNGEE. The DNA for the CDR3 is TGTGCCAGCAGCCCGACCCGGGGTAGCGGGTCGGATGAGTTCTTC. Protein product: CASSPTRGSGSDEFF. The full variable domain, completed using reference TRBV9 and TRBJ2-1, is DSGVTQTPKHLITATGQRVTLRCSPRSGDLSVYWYQQSLDQGLQFLIQYYNGEERAKGNILERFSAQQFPDLHSELNLSSLELGDSALYFCASSPTRGSGSDEFFGPGTRLTVL.

This clone occurred once. The chain is built from TRBV29-1 and TRBJ2-7; D is perhaps TRBD1 or TRBD2 (5 bases each). The V and J ends lost 2 bases and 5 bases respectively, with 16 bases between them. Germline V gene data show CDR1 as SQVTM and CDR2 as ANQGSEA. This CDR3 has 14 residues. CDR3 sequence (DNA): TGCAGCGTTGAAAGGGGTGCGGGCGGCGACGAGCAGTACTTC. It yields the protein CSVERGAGGDEQYF.

The sample holds one count of this clone. The chain recombines TRBV9 with TRBJ2-3; tentatively, D is TRBD2 (6 bases). This CDR3 spans 12 amino acids. Trimming stripped 4 bases from V and 6 bases from J, with 9 bases between. CDR1 is SGDLS and CDR2 is YYNGEE in the germline V gene. The CDR3: CASSISGDTQYF. CDR3 nucleotides: TGTGCCAGCAGCATTAGCGGCGATACGCAGTATTTT.

This clone was found many times. V is TRBV4-1 and J is TRBJ2-7; 9 nucleotides line up with TRBD2. CDR1 MGHRA and CDR2 YSYEKL come from the germline V gene. The CDR3 sequence is 18 residues long. Trimming removed 1 base from V and 6 bases from J; junction bases left unmatched: 16. The CDR3 reads CASSQVGIAGVGASEQYF. In nucleotides, the CDR3 is TGCGCCAGCAGCCAAGTCGGAATAGCGGGAGTTGGGGCCTCCGAGCAGTACTTC.

As for this clone: Other DNA sequences in the same sample also yield this CDR3. The chain uses TRBV7-6 and TRBJ1-1; a possible D gene is TRBD1 (5 bases). Germline CDR1 reads SGHVS; CDR2 reads FNYEAQ. V was trimmed by 3 bases and J by 2 bases, leaving 10 bases between them. The CDR3 has 14 residues. This chain's CDR3 is CASSLGRANTEAFF. The CDR3 region has the DNA TGTGCCAGCAGCTTGGGCAGGGCCAACACTGAAGCTTTCTTT.

This chain links TRBV28 with TRBJ1-4; D is perhaps TRBD1 (6 bases). The CDR3 sequence is 15 residues long. V was trimmed by 6 bases and J by 8 bases, leaving 19 bases between them. CDR1 and CDR2 (germline): MDHEN, SYDVKM. The CDR3 nucleotides read TGTGCCAGCAGGAAACAGGGCTTTAATCAGGAAAAACTGTTTTTT. Translation gives CASRKQGFNQEKLFF.

The rearrangement links TRBV6-5 to TRBJ1-1; 8 bases align to TRBD1. The CDR3 is made up of 15 amino acids. Germline CDR1 and CDR2: MNHEY and SVGAGI. After removal of 6 bases from V and 0 bases from J, the junction contained 6 bases not matched to a gene. CDR3 nucleotides: TGTGCCAGCAGGGTGACAGGGGTTGTGAACACTGAAGCTTTCTTT. As protein: CASRVTGVVNTEAFF.

The rearrangement links TRBV29-1 to TRBJ2-1; 10 bases are a match to TRBD2. V gave up 7 bases and J gave up 2 bases; unmatched junction bases: 17. Germline-derived CDR1 and CDR2 are SQVTM and ANQGSEA. This CDR3 comprises 18 residues. For the CDR3, the DNA is TGCAGCGCCACCGGGGTAGCGGGAGGCCTCGGCACCTACAATGAGCAGTTCTTC. This encodes CSATGVAGGLGTYNEQFF.

The chain links TRBV29-1 to TRBJ2-2; tentatively, D is TRBD1 (6 bases). V was pared by 3 bases and J by 2 bases, with 10 bases between. The CDR3 length is 14 residues. Germline CDR1 reads SQVTM; CDR2 reads ANQGSEA. The CDR3 nucleotides read TGCAGCGTTGATCAGGGGTATAACACCGGGGAGCTGTTTTTT. Residues: CSVDQGYNTGELFF.

This chain links TRBV7-9 with TRBJ1-2; D ambiguous. The CDR3 sequence is 16 residues long. V gave up 5 bases and J gave up 1 base, with 17 bases separating them. The germline gives CDR1 SEHNR, CDR2 FQNEAQ (reference sequence). As DNA, the CDR3 is TGTGCCAGCAGCCCCCAAGGGATCGCACTTAACTATGGCTACACCTTC. Translated, it gives CASSPQGIALNYGYTF.

The CDR3 DNA follows: TGTGCCAGCAGCGCCTGGACGCGGGGTAGCAATCAGCCCCAGCATTTT. This translates into CASSAWTRGSNQPQHF. The chain recombines TRBV5-5 with TRBJ1-5; D is ambiguous. V was shortened by 4 bases and J by 0 bases, with 14 bases between the two germline ends. The V gene's germline CDR1 is SGHKS and CDR2 YYEKEE (reference sequence). The CDR3 has 16 residues. Filled out from reference TRBV5-5 and TRBJ1-5, the complete variable domain reads DAGVTQSPTHLIKTRGQQVTLRCSPISGHKSVSWYQQVLGQGPQFIFQYYEKEERGRGNFPDRFSARQFPNYSSELNVNALLLGDSALYLCASSAWTRGSNQPQHFGDGTRLSIL.

J is TRBJ1-4 and V is TRBV6-5; D ambiguous. Germline assignment: CDR1 MNHEY and CDR2 SVGAGI. V was cut by 7 bases and J by 5 bases, with 14 bases left in between. The CDR3 loop spans 14 amino acids. DNA for the CDR3: TGTGCCAGCATTGGGTCCGGTGCGAATGAAAAACTGTTTTTT. It codes for CASIGSGANEKLFF.

The rearrangement links TRBV7-9 to TRBJ2-1; no definite D call. CDR1 SEHNR and CDR2 FQNEAQ come from the germline V gene (reference sequence). The CDR3 consists of 11 residues. V was trimmed by 1 base and J by 14 bases, leaving 9 bases between them. Written as DNA, the CDR3 is TGTGCCAGCAGCTTAGACGGGCCCGAGTTCTTC. It translates to CASSLDGPEFF.

The chain combines TRBV2 with TRBJ2-1; D possibly corresponds to TRBD1 (5 bases). The CDR3 is 12 residues long. Looked up from germline, CDR1 is SNHLY and CDR2 is FYNNEI. V was shortened by 3 bases and J by 8 bases, with 8 bases between the two germline ends. The CDR3 spells CASSDRVDEQFF. In DNA, the CDR3 is TGTGCCAGCAGTGACAGGGTGGATGAGCAGTTCTTC.

The V and J genes are TRBV15 and TRBJ2-4, with D unresolved. Germline V gene data show CDR1 as LNHNV and CDR2 as YYDKDF (reference sequence). The length of the CDR3 is 16 residues. The V end lost 9 bases, the J end lost 5 bases, and 23 bases lay between the germline ends. CDR3 in DNA: TGTGCCACGTGCCGGGTTCCACCAAATCGCCAAAACATTCAGTACTTC. It is translated as CATCRVPPNRQNIQYF.

V is TRBV9 and J is TRBJ2-7; 12 nucleotides match TRBD2. The germline gives CDR1 SGDLS, CDR2 YYNGEE. The CDR3 runs to 15 residues. J lost 6 bases, V lost 3 bases, and 7 bases had no gene match. CDR3 sequence (DNA): TGTGCCAGCAGCGCCGCTAGCGGGAGGGCCCTCGAGCAGTACTTC. As protein: CASSAASGRALEQYF.

This clone was seen once. This chain connects TRBV2 to TRBJ2-7, with TRBD1 as a possible D gene (6 bases). The length of the CDR3 is 13 residues. Trimming left V 4 bases short and J 0 bases short, with 7 bases between. Germline CDR1 SNHLY, CDR2 FYNNEI. The CDR3: CASSGDTSYEQYF. DNA of the CDR3: TGTGCCAGCAGTGGGGACACCTCCTACGAGCAGTACTTC.

CDR3 nucleotides: TGTGCCGGACGGTCTCCTGGGGCCAACGTCCTGACTTTC. Amino acid sequence: CAGRSPGANVLTF. The rearrangement uses TRBV2 and TRBJ2-6; D unresolved. V dropped 11 bases and J dropped 2 bases, with 10 bases sitting between them. Germline CDR1 is SNHLY and CDR2 is FYNNEI. This CDR3 is 13 amino acids long.

The chain is built from TRBV5-8 and TRBJ1-5; TRBD1 agrees at 9 bases. The CDR3 contains 17 residues. The V segment lost 4 bases and the J segment 2 bases; nucleotides outside the gene matches: 10. Germline lookup yields CDR1 SGHTS and CDR2 YDEGEE. CDR3 sequence reads: CASSIRTGVLGNQPQHF. The CDR3 DNA follows: TGTGCCAGCAGCATCAGGACAGGGGTATTGGGCAATCAGCCCCAGCATTTT. Drawing the rest from reference TRBV5-8 and TRBJ1-5, the complete variable domain is EAGVTQSPTHLIKTRGQQATLRCSPISGHTSVYWYQQALGLGLQFLLWYDEGEERNRGNFPPRFSGRQFPNYSSELNVNALELEDSALYLCASSIRTGVLGNQPQHFGDGTRLSIL.

This chain connects TRBV6-6 to TRBJ2-1, with D perhaps TRBD1 (6 bases). V lost 6 bases and J lost 6, with 9 bases in between. CDR3 length: 12 residues. Germline CDR1 reads MNHNY; CDR2 reads SVGAGI (reference sequence). CDR3 bases: TGTGCCAGCAGCCAACAGGGCAATGAGCAGTTCTTC. As protein: CASSQQGNEQFF.

This clone was counted a single time. The V gene is TRBV29-1, the J gene TRBJ1-2; 12 positions agree with TRBD1. Trimming cost V 4 bases and J 4 bases; bases outside gene matches: 1. The CDR3 consists of 13 residues. Germline V gives CDR1 SQVTM, CDR2 ANQGSEA. CDR3 sequence: CSVGDRGPYGYTF. CDR3 in DNA: TGCAGCGTTGGGGACAGGGGGCCCTATGGCTACACCTTC.

DNA of the CDR3: TGCGCCAGCAGCCAGGGACTAGGGTACCAAGAGACCCAGTACTTC. It codes for CASSQGLGYQETQYF. This chain joins TRBV4-3 and TRBJ2-5; 8 bases are a match to TRBD2. The CDR3 totals 15 residues. Germline values: CDR1 LGHNA, CDR2 YSLEER. V was pared by 3 bases and J by 0 bases, with 3 bases of the junction left unmatched.

The gene calls are TRBV5-1 and TRBJ1-1; D call uncertain. The CDR3 runs 13 residues. The V end lost 3 bases, the J end lost 2 bases, and 8 bases lay between the germline ends. The germline V gene has CDR1 SGHRS and CDR2 YFSETQ. The CDR3 region is CASSSDLNTEAFF. For the CDR3, the DNA is TGCGCCAGCAGCTCCGACTTAAACACTGAAGCTTTCTTT.

This chain uses TRBV9 with TRBJ1-2; D is undetermined. V shed 3 bases and J shed 4 bases, with 10 bases lying between them. The germline gives CDR1 SGDLS, CDR2 YYNGEE. This CDR3 is 13 amino acids long. Here the CDR3 reads CASSEETGYGYTF. CDR3 sequence (DNA): TGTGCCAGCAGCGAAGAGACTGGCTATGGCTACACCTTC.

The V call is TRBV27, the J call TRBJ2-1; 14 nucleotides line up with TRBD2. The CDR3 consists of 18 residues. Germline CDR1 is MNHEY and CDR2 is SMNVEV (reference sequence). The junction had 15 bases not matched to a gene; V was cut back by 2 bases and J by 12 bases. CDR3 nucleotides: TGTGCCAGCAGTTTAACTCTCCTTGCGACTAGCGGGAGGGCACGGCAGTTCTTC. Protein: CASSLTLLATSGRARQFF.

This clone was counted once. This chain links TRBV9 with TRBJ2-7, with 10 bases identical to TRBD1. The CDR3 spans 16 residues. The V segment lost 3 bases and the J segment 5 bases; nucleotides outside the gene matches: 11. Germline loops: CDR1 SGDLS, CDR2 YYNGEE. Written as DNA, the CDR3 is TGTGCCAGCAGCGCCGGGACAGGGGTGCTTTGGGACGAGCAGTACTTC. It codes for CASSAGTGVLWDEQYF. The entire variable domain, with the rest obtained from reference TRBV9 and TRBJ2-7, is as follows: DSGVTQTPKHLITATGQRVTLRCSPRSGDLSVYWYQQSLDQGLQFLIQYYNGEERAKGNILERFSAQQFPDLHSELNLSSLELGDSALYFCASSAGTGVLWDEQYFGPGTRLTVT.

The table lists this clone with a count of one. The rearrangement joins TRBV18 to TRBJ2-5; D gene unclear. The CDR3 sequence is 12 residues long. Germline values: CDR1 KGHSH, CDR2 LQKENI. Trimming removed 6 bases at V and 9 bases at J, with 14 bases between. This CDR3 is CASSPRGWAQYF. The CDR3 region has the DNA TGTGCCAGCTCCCCCCGCGGCTGGGCCCAGTACTTC.

The chain employs TRBV29-1 and TRBJ2-7; TRBD1 aligns across 12 bases. This CDR3 has 14 residues. Looked up from germline, CDR1 is SQVTM and CDR2 is ANQGSEA. V lost 6 bases to trimming and J lost 6 bases; unmatched junction nucleotides: 9. The CDR3 bases are TGCAGCGTGGACCATGGGACAGGGGGCCTCGAGCAGTACTTC. Protein sequence: CSVDHGTGGLEQYF.

As concerns this clone: The junction departs from the called germline gene at one end, perhaps through a read error. The J gene is TRBJ2-1, the V gene TRBV29-1; 7 positions match TRBD1. The CDR3 is 15 amino acids. CDR1 and CDR2 from the germline V gene are SQVTM and ANQGSEA. DNA of the CDR3: TGCAGCGTTAAAGACAGGGCCAACTCCTACAATGAGCAGTTCTTC. Encoded protein: CSVKDRANSYNEQFF.

This chain links TRBV13 with TRBJ2-3; D call uncertain. Trimming pared 0 bases from V and 0 bases from J, leaving 1 base between. CDR3 length equals 13 residues. The V gene's germline CDR1 is PRHDT and CDR2 FYEKMQ (reference sequence). DNA for the CDR3: TGTGCCAGCAGCTTAGGAAGCACAGATACGCAGTATTTT. The encoded protein is CASSLGSTDTQYF.

The chain carries TRBV5-4 and TRBJ2-3; D uncertain. Trimming took 3 bases from V and 0 from J, leaving 11 bases between them. This CDR3 has 15 residues. The V gene's germline CDR1 is SGHNT and CDR2 YYREEE (reference sequence). The chain's CDR3 is CASSYLDGSTDTQYF. The CDR3 DNA reads as TGTGCCAGCAGCTATCTGGACGGCAGCACAGATACGCAGTATTTT.